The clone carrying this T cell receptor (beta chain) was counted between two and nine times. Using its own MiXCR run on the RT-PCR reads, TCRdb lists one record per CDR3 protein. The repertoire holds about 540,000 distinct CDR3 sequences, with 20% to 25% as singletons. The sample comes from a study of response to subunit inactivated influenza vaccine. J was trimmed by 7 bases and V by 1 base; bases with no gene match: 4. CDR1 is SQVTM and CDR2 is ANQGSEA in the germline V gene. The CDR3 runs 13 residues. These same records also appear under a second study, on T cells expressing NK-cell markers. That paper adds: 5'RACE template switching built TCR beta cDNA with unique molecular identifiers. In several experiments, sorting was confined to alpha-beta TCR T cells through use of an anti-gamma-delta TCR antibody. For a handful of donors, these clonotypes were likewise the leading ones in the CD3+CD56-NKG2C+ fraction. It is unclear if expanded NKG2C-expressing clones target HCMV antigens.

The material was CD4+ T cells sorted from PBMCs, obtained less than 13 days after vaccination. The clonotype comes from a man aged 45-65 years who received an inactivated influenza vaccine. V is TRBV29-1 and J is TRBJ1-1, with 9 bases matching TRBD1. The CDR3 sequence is CSVEVQGANEAFF. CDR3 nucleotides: TGCAGCGTTGAAGTACAGGGGGCGAATGAAGCTTTCTTT.